The 25 T cell receptor beta chains reported below all come from one sample, sequenced in a study of control samples from healthy donors and cancer patients (dated by TCRdb to the early 2020s). The receptor library was made with the immunoSEQ multiplex PCR assay. TCRdb carries this immuneACCESS record with in-frame sequences only. Its versions omit some clonotypes, under half of them owing to an unresolved V gene in the studies checked, with the rest unexplained. For this sample the table gives about 130,000 clones, of which approximately 94% were detected only once. The biggest ten clones account for about 1.5% of the sample. The sample was PBMCs. These TCRs come from a man over 45 with head and neck cancer.

This clone came up once. Compared with germline, one end of the junction differs, possibly owing to a read error. The gene calls are TRBV24-1 and TRBJ1-2; D remains ambiguous. This CDR3 is 12 amino acids long. Germline CDR1 is KGHDR and CDR2 is SFDVKD. As DNA, the CDR3 is TGTGCCGCCAGTCTCGACGGTGAAGGCTACACCTTC. Translating gives CAASLDGEGYTF.

The gene calls are TRBV6-1 and TRBJ2-1; possible D gene TRBD1, 5 bases. Germline V gene data show CDR1 as MNHNS and CDR2 as SASEGT. V lost 4 bases and J 7 bases, leaving 20 bases between the germline ends. CDR3 length: 16 residues. The CDR3 protein is CASSGGRPTRRNEQFF. For the CDR3, the DNA is TGTGCCAGCAGTGGGGGCAGGCCAACGAGGCGGAATGAGCAGTTCTTC.

This chain connects TRBV7-9 to TRBJ2-3; 7 nucleotides agree with TRBD2. Germline assignment: CDR1 SEHNR and CDR2 FQNEAQ (reference sequence). The V segment lost 5 bases and the J segment 1 base; nucleotides outside the gene matches: 3. The CDR3 extends over 14 amino acids. Here the CDR3 reads CASSPGRGTDTQYF. The DNA for the CDR3 is TGTGCCAGCAGCCCAGGGAGGGGCACAGATACGCAGTATTTT.

The CDR3 DNA follows: TGTGCCACCAGTGATCCGACACGTAACTATGGCTACACCTTC. Residues: CATSDPTRNYGYTF. This chain connects TRBV24-1 to TRBJ1-2; D gene ambiguous. The CDR3 consists of 14 residues. Between the trimmed V and J ends, which lost 3 bases and 1 base, there was a span of 8 bases. Germline V lookup: CDR1 KGHDR, CDR2 SFDVKD.

V gene TRBV9 combines with J gene TRBJ2-5; D gene uncertain. The CDR3 is 12 residues long. The V end lost 0 bases, the J end lost 3 bases, and 3 bases lay between the germline ends. Germline V gives CDR1 SGDLS, CDR2 YYNGEE. CDR3 coding DNA: TGTGCCAGCAGCGTAGATAAAGAGACCCAGTACTTC. It specifies CASSVDKETQYF.

The chain recombines TRBV6-2 or TRBV6-3 with TRBJ1-5, with D possibly matching TRBD1 (5 bases). Germline V gene data show CDR1 as MNHEY and CDR2 as SVGEGT. V lost 4 bases and J lost 5, with 27 bases in between. The CDR3 covers 19 residues. In DNA form, the CDR3 reads TGTGCCAGCAGTTCCATTCGGACATCCAGATGGGGTAGTTATCAGCCCCAGCATTTT. It yields the protein CASSSIRTSRWGSYQPQHF.

This chain links TRBV5-1 with TRBJ1-2; D gene ambiguous. There are 13 residues in the CDR3. Trimming shortened V by 1 base and J by 2 bases, and 6 bases separated the two germline ends. Germline V gives CDR1 SGHRS, CDR2 YFSETQ. The chain's CDR3 is CASSLIGNYGYTF. CDR3 coding DNA: TGCGCCAGCAGCTTGATCGGCAACTATGGCTACACCTTC.

This sequence joins TRBV7-9 and TRBJ2-3; TRBD1 matches at 7 bases. Looked up from germline, CDR1 is SEHNR and CDR2 is FQNEAQ (reference sequence). The ends lost 5 bases at V and 2 bases at J; junction bases unmatched: 7. This CDR3 contains 15 residues. This chain's CDR3 is CASSVTGSHTDTQYF. CDR3 sequence (DNA): TGTGCCAGCAGCGTGACAGGGAGCCACACAGATACGCAGTATTTT.

This chain links TRBV9 with TRBJ1-5; possible D gene TRBD1, 6 bases. This CDR3 contains 14 residues. Germline lookup yields CDR1 SGDLS and CDR2 YYNGEE. Trimming cost V 4 bases and J 1 base, with 9 bases left between them. This CDR3 is CASSLGQSNQPQHF. CDR3 DNA: TGTGCCAGCAGCCTAGGACAGAGCAATCAGCCCCAGCATTTT.

The chain is built from TRBV4-3 and TRBJ2-7, with TRBD2 as a possible D gene (5 bases). CDR1 is LGHNA, CDR2 YSLEER, per germline. V lost 1 base and J 3 bases, leaving 16 bases between the germline ends. CDR3 length: 16 amino acids. The CDR3 sequence is CASSQARVGEGYEQYF. CDR3 nucleotide sequence: TGCGCCAGCAGCCAAGCCCGGGTGGGTGAGGGCTACGAGCAGTACTTC.

The genes are TRBV9 and TRBJ1-1, with D possibly being TRBD1 (5 bases). The CDR3 has 14 residues. The germline V and J ends were trimmed by 3 bases and 0 bases, with 9 bases remaining between them. The V gene's germline CDR1 is SGDLS and CDR2 YYNGEE. CDR3 protein: CASSGGNLNTEAFF. The CDR3 nucleotides are TGTGCCAGCAGCGGGGGCAACTTGAACACTGAAGCTTTCTTT.

This chain joins TRBV28 and TRBJ2-7; tentatively, D is TRBD2 (7 bases). V gave up 9 bases and J gave up 0 bases, with 15 bases separating them. The CDR3 consists of 14 residues. The germline V gene has CDR1 MDHEN and CDR2 SYDVKM. CDR3 nucleotide sequence: TGTGCCAGTAGGTCGGGGGGCATCTCCTACGAGCAGTACTTC. It yields the protein CASRSGGISYEQYF.

This clone was counted once. This chain uses TRBV2 with TRBJ1-6; 8 nucleotides match TRBD1. CDR1 SNHLY and CDR2 FYNNEI come from the germline V gene. The CDR3 runs to 15 residues. The ends lost 5 bases at V and 7 bases at J; junction bases unmatched: 7. CDR3 sequence: CASSFDRGMNSPLHF. The CDR3 nucleotides read TGTGCCAGCAGTTTCGACAGGGGTATGAATTCACCCCTCCACTTT.

The count of this clone is one. This chain connects TRBV19 to TRBJ1-6; a possible D gene is TRBD1 (6 bases). The CDR3 is made up of 16 amino acids. V was cut by 5 bases and J by 7 bases, with 18 bases left in between. Germline V gene sequence: CDR1 LNHDA, CDR2 SQIVND (reference sequence). CDR3 nucleotides: TGTGCCAGTAGTGACCGTCCCGGGACACTAAATTCACCCCTCCACTTT. This translates into CASSDRPGTLNSPLHF. The full variable domain, rest sourced from reference TRBV19 and TRBJ1-6, is DGGITQSPKYLFRKEGQNVTLSCEQNLNHDAMYWYRQDPGQGLRLIYYSQIVNDFQKGDIAEGYSVSREKKESFPLTVTSAQKNPTAFYLCASSDRPGTLNSPLHFGNGTRLTVT.

The chain couples TRBV5-4 to TRBJ1-2; unclear D gene. This CDR3 spans 15 amino acids. Trimming took 0 bases from V and 2 from J, leaving 11 bases between them. Germline CDR1 reads SGHNT; CDR2 reads YYREEE (reference sequence). The CDR3 here is CASSLGGLGNYGYTF. In DNA form, the CDR3 reads TGTGCCAGCAGCTTGGGTGGCCTGGGGAACTATGGCTACACCTTC.

The chain uses TRBV2 and TRBJ1-1; 7 bases are a match to TRBD1. In germline, CDR1 is SNHLY, CDR2 FYNNEI. This CDR3 is 13 amino acids long. V lost 4 bases, J lost 10 bases, and 9 bases stayed unmatched. The CDR3 sequence: CASSALGQEGAFF. The CDR3 region has the DNA TGTGCCAGCAGTGCCCTCGGACAGGAGGGAGCTTTCTTT.

CDR3 nucleotides: TGTGCCAGCAGTTTCCGGTACACTGAAGCTTTCTTT. Translated, it gives CASSFRYTEAFF. The chain combines TRBV12-3 or TRBV12-4 with TRBJ1-1, with no clear D. V was pared by 3 bases and J by 3 bases, with 5 bases between. The CDR3 has 12 amino acids.

The chain employs TRBV19 and TRBJ2-1; D perhaps matches TRBD2 (5 bases). Germline V gene data show CDR1 as LNHDA and CDR2 as SQIVND (reference sequence). The CDR3 spans 11 residues. V gave up 9 bases and J gave up 6 bases, with 9 bases separating them. The CDR3 sequence: CASTRGNEQFF. In DNA form, the CDR3 reads TGTGCCAGCACTCGGGGCAATGAGCAGTTCTTC.

The chain uses TRBV28 and TRBJ2-3; D not certain. The V gene's germline CDR1 is MDHEN and CDR2 SYDVKM. The CDR3 is 13 residues long. The V gene lost 2 bases and the J gene lost 4 bases, with 7 bases spanning the gap. The CDR3 loop is CASSLRSSDTQYF. In DNA form, the CDR3 reads TGTGCCAGCAGTTTACGTTCGTCAGATACGCAGTATTTT.

The chain carries TRBV5-1 and TRBJ1-4; D gene unclear. The CDR3 is made up of 15 amino acids. Germline values: CDR1 SGHRS, CDR2 YFSETQ. Trimming removed 4 bases from V and 0 bases from J, with 10 bases in between. The CDR3 DNA follows: TGCGCCAGCAGCGCCCAATACGCAACTAATGAAAAACTGTTTTTT. It encodes CASSAQYATNEKLFF.

This chain uses TRBV6-2 or TRBV6-3 with TRBJ2-3, with 9 positions matching TRBD2. CDR3 length: 20 residues. The germline V gene has CDR1 MNHEY and CDR2 SVGEGT. V was clipped by 1 base and J by 4 bases; unmatched bases: 18. The CDR3: CASSYLAGGTVGVFPDTQYF. DNA for the CDR3: TGTGCCAGCAGTTACTTGGCGGGGGGGACAGTAGGTGTTTTTCCAGATACGCAGTATTTT.

The chain has TRBV11-2 and TRBJ1-1; D is possibly TRBD1 (6 bases). With 3 bases removed from V and 1 base from J, the gap between germline ends came to 6 bases. This CDR3 has 13 residues. CDR1 and CDR2 (germline): SGHAT, FQNNGV. DNA for the CDR3: TGTGCCAGCAGCTTGGACAGGAACACTGAAGCTTTCTTT. Its translation: CASSLDRNTEAFF.

This clone showed up just a few times. The V and J genes are TRBV9 and TRBJ2-1, with TRBD2 matching over 9 bases. Germline trimming cut 4 bases from V and 8 bases from J; bases unmatched to any gene: 10. CDR3 length: 15 amino acids. Germline CDR1 and CDR2: SGDLS and YYNGEE. CDR3 sequence reads: CASSSGLARGYEQFF. The CDR3 bases are TGTGCCAGCAGCTCAGGACTAGCGCGGGGCTATGAGCAGTTCTTC.

V is TRBV7-3 and J is TRBJ1-6; TRBD1 matches at 7 bases. The CDR3 spans 14 residues. The V and J ends lost 6 bases and 5 bases, in that order; junction bases with no gene match: 4. The germline V gene has CDR1 SGHTA and CDR2 FQGTGA. CDR3 nucleotides: TGTGCCAGCAGTAGACAGGGTGATAATTCACCCCTCCACTTT. It specifies CASSRQGDNSPLHF. Full variable domain (remainder filled in from reference TRBV7-3 and TRBJ1-6): GAGVSQTPSNKVTEKGKYVELRCDPISGHTALYWYRQSLGQGPEFLIYFQGTGAADDSGLPNDRFFAVRPEGSVSTLKIQRTERGDSAVYLCASSRQGDNSPLHFGNGTRLTVT.

The chain has TRBV14 and TRBJ2-5; 11 bases fit TRBD2. The CDR3 spans 16 residues. Unmatched junction bases numbered 10, after V lost 5 bases and J lost 5 bases. Germline CDR1 and CDR2: SGHDN and FVKESK. The CDR3 spells CASSMTSGAHGETQYF. The CDR3 DNA reads as TGTGCCAGCAGCATGACTAGCGGGGCCCACGGGGAGACCCAGTACTTC. Full variable domain (rest looked up from reference TRBV14 and TRBJ2-5): EAGVTQFPSHSVIEKGQTVTLRCDPISGHDNLYWYRRVMGKEIKFLLHFVKESKQDESGMPNNRFLAERTGGTYSTLKVQPAELEDSGVYFCASSMTSGAHGETQYFGPGTRLLVL.